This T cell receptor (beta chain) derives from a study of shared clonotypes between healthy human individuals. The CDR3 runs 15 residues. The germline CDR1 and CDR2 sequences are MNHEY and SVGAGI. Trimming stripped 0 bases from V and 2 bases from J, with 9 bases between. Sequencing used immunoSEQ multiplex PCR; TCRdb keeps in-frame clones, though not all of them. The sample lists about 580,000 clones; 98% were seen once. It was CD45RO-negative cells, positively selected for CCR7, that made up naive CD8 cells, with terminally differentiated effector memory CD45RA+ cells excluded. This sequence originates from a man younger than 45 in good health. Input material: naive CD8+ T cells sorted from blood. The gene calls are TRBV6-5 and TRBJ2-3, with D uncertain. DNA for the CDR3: TGTGCCAGCAGTTACTCGATTCTTCCCACAGATACGCAGTATTTT. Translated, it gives CASSYSILPTDTQYF.